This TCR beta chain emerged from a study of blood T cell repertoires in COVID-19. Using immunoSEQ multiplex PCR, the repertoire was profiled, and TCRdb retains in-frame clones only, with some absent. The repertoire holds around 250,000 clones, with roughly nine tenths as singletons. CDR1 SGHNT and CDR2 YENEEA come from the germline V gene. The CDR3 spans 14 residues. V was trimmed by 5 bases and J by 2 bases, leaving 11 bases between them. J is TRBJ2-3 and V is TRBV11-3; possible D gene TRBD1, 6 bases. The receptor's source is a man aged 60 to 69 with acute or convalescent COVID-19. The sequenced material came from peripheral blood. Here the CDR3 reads CASSNRDNTDTQYF. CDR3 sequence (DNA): TGTGCCAGCAGCAACCGGGACAACACAGATACGCAGTATTTT. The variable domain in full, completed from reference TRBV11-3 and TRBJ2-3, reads EAGVVQSPRYKIIEKKQPVAFWCNPISGHNTLYWYLQNLGQGPELLIRYENEEAVDDSQLPKDRFSAERLKGVDSTLKIQPAELGDSAVYLCASSNRDNTDTQYFGPGTRLTVL.